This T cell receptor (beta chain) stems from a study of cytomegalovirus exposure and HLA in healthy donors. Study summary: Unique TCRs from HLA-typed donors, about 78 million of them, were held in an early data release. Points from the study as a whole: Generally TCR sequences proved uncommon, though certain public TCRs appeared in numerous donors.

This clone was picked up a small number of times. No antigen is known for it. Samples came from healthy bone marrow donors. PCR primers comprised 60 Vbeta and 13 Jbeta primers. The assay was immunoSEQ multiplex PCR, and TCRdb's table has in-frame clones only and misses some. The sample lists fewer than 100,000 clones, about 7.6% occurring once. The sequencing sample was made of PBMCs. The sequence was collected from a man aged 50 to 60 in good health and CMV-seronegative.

CDR3 coding DNA: TGTGCCATCAGCGCCGGGACTAGCGGGAGGGCCTCCGAGCAGTACTTC. Protein product: CAISAGTSGRASEQYF. The chain carries TRBV10-3 and TRBJ2-7, with TRBD2 matching over 16 bases. V shed 6 bases, J shed 6 bases, and the junction held 8 bases outside the gene matches. The CDR3 runs 16 residues. Looked up from germline, CDR1 is ENHRY and CDR2 is SYGVKD.